This T cell receptor beta chain was profiled in a study of spatial heterogeneity in lung cancer. Study overall: Alpha-chain sequences were consistently detected less often than beta-chain sequences. Averaged across combinations, each unique TCR and UMI pairing appeared more than ten times in raw reads, which were uncorrected. Whole-study findings and limits: Blood contained ubiquitous expanded tumor TCRs more at resection than at follow-up.

Germline CDR1 reads MDHEN; CDR2 reads SYDVKM. The CDR3 loop spans 15 amino acids. Trimming stripped 6 bases from V and 2 bases from J, with 14 bases between. Time point of the sample: sample taken at primary tumor resection. Frozen PBMC, nontumor lung or tumor provided whole RNA, which was sequenced unsorted. TCRdb re-called the 5' RACE reads with MiXCR, one entry per CDR3 protein. The profile shows tens of thousands of distinct CDR3 sequences, roughly 12% of them singletons. This clonotype appeared many times. Antigen unknown. The V and J genes are TRBV28 and TRBJ1-5; a weak D match, TRBD1 (6 bases). The sample here was PBMCs, taken at surgery. This sequence originates from a male donor with early-stage non-small cell lung cancer. CDR3 DNA: TGTGCCAGCAGCCCCCGACAGGCCGGCAATCAGCCCCAGCATTTT. This translates into CASSPRQAGNQPQHF.